This T cell receptor (beta chain) was captured in a study of blood T cell repertoires in COVID-19. In the study overall: PBMCs, B-cell-depleted T cells, or T cells were the source of the cDNA or gDNA that made up the material.

Participants were aged about 18 to 95 years, lived in roughly 25 US areas, and enrolled virtually. Authors' analysis steps: Reference gene primer amplification gave estimated nucleated cell counts. TCRdb's table, derived via immunoSEQ multiplex PCR, lists solely in-frame clones and lacks some. V and J calls and clone size come straight from that table; D and trimming were deduced from the DNA. The data contain approximately 250,000 clones, 70% to 90% of them singletons. The CDR3 contains 15 residues. CDR1 MNHNY and CDR2 SVGAGI come from the germline V gene (reference sequence). The V end lost 2 bases, the J end lost 4 bases, and 12 bases lay between the germline ends.

Sequencing was done on a sample of PBMCs or T cells enriched from blood (not recorded which). This receptor was obtained from a woman in her forties with acute COVID-19. The rearrangement links TRBV6-6 to TRBJ1-3, with D possibly TRBD1 on 5 matching bases. The CDR3 nucleotides are TGTGCCAGCAGTTACGGGGGAGGCACAGGAAACACCATATATTTT. Encoded protein: CASSYGGGTGNTIYF.